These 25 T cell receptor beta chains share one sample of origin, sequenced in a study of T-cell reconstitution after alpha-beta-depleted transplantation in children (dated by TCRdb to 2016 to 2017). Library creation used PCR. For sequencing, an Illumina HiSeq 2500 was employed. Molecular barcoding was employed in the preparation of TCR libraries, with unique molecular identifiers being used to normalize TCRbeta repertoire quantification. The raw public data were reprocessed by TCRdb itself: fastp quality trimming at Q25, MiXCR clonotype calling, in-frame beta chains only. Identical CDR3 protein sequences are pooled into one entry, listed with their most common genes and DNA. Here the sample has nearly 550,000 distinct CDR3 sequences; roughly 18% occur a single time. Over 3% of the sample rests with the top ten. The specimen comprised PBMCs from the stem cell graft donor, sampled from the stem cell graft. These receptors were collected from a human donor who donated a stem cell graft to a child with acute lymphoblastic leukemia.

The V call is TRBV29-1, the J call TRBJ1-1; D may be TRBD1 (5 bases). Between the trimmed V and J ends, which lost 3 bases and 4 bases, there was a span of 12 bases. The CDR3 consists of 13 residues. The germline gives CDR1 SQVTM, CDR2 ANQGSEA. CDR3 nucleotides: TGCAGCGTTGACTTGTACGGGGGCACTGAAGCTTTCTTT. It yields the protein CSVDLYGGTEAFF.

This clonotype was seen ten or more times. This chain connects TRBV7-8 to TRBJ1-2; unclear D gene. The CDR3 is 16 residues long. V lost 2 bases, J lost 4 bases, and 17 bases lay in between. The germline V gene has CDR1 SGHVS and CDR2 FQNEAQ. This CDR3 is CASSLLYSSRGYGYTF. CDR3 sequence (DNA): TGTGCCAGCAGCTTACTTTACTCCTCACGAGGCTATGGCTACACCTTC. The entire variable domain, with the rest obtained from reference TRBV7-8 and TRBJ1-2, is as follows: GAGVSQSPRYKVAKRGQDVALRCDPISGHVSLFWYQQALGQGPEFLTYFQNEAQLDKSGLPSDRFFAERPEGSVSTLKIQRTQQEDSAVYLCASSLLYSSRGYGYTFGSGTRLTVV.

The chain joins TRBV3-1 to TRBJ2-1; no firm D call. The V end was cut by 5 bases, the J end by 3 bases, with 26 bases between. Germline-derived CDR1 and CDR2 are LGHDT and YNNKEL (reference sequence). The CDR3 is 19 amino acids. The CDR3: CASSFIGQAARVGYNEQFF. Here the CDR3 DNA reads TGTGCCAGCAGCTTCATAGGTCAGGCAGCGAGAGTTGGCTACAATGAGCAGTTCTTC.

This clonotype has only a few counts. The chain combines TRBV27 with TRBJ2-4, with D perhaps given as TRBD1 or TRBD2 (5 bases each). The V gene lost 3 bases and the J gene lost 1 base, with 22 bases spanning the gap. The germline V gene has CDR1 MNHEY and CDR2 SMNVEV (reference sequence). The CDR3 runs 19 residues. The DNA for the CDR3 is TGTGCCAGCAGTTTCTGGAGCTTGTCAGGGACCAAGGCCAAAAACATTCAGTACTTC. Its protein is CASSFWSLSGTKAKNIQYF.

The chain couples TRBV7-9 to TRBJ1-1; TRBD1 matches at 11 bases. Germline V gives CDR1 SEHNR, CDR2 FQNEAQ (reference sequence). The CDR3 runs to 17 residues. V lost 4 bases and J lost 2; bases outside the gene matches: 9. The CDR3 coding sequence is TGTGCCAGCAGCTCACTAAGGGGACAGGGGGACAACACTGAAGCTTTCTTT. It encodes CASSSLRGQGDNTEAFF.

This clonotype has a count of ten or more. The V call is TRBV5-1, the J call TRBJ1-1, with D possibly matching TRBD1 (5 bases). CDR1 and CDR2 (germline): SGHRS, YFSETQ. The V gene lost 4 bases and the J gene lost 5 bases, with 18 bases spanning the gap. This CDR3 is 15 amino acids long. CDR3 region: CASSVTGTGETEAFF. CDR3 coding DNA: TGCGCCAGCAGCGTCACCGGGACTGGGGAGACTGAAGCTTTCTTT.

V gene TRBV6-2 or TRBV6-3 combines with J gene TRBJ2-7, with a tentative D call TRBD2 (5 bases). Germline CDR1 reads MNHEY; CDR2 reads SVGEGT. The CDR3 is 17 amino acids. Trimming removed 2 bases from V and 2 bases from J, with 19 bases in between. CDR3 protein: CASSYRVVEGWTYEQYF. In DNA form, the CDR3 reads TGTGCCAGCAGTTACCGTGTGGTTGAGGGTTGGACCTACGAGCAGTACTTC.

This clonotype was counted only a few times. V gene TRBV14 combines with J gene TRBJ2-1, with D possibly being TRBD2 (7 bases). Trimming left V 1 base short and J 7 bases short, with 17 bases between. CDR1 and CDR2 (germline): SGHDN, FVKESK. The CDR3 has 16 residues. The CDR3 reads CASSQGQVLGGNEQFF. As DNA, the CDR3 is TGTGCCAGCAGCCAAGGACAGGTCTTGGGGGGGAATGAGCAGTTCTTC. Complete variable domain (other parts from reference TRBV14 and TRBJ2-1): EAGVTQFPSHSVIEKGQTVTLRCDPISGHDNLYWYRRVMGKEIKFLLHFVKESKQDESGMPNNRFLAERTGGTYSTLKVQPAELEDSGVYFCASSQGQVLGGNEQFFGPGTRLTVL.

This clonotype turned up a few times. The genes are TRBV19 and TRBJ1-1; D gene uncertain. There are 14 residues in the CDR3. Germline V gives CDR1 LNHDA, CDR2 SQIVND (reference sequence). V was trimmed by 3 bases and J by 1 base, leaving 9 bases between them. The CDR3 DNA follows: TGTGCCAGTAGTATCGAGACAACGAACACTGAAGCTTTCTTT. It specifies CASSIETTNTEAFF. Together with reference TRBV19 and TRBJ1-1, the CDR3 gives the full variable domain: DGGITQSPKYLFRKEGQNVTLSCEQNLNHDAMYWYRQDPGQGLRLIYYSQIVNDFQKGDIAEGYSVSREKKESFPLTVTSAQKNPTAFYLCASSIETTNTEAFFGQGTRLTVV.

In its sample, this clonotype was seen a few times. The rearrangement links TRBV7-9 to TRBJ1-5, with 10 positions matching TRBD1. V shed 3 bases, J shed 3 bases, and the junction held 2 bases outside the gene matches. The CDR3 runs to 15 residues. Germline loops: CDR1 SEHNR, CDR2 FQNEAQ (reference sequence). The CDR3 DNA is TGTGCCAGCAGCTTGGGACAGGGGACCAATCAGCCCCAGCATTTT. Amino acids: CASSLGQGTNQPQHF.

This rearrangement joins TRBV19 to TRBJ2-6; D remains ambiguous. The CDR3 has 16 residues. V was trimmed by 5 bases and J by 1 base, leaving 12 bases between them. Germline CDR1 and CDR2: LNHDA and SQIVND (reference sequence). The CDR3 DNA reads TGTGCCAGTAGTCGGATCTGGGTATCTGGGGCCAACGTCCTGACTTTC. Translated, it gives CASSRIWVSGANVLTF.

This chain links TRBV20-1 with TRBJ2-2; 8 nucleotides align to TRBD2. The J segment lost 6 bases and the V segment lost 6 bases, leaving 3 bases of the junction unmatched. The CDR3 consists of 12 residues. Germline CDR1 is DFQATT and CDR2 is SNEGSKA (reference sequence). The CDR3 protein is CSASTSAGELFF. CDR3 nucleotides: TGCAGTGCGTCGACTAGCGCCGGGGAGCTGTTTTTT.

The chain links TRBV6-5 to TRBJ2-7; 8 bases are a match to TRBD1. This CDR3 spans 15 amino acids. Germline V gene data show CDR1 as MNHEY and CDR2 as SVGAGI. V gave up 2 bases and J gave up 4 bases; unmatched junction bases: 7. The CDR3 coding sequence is TGTGCCAGCAGTTACCGGACAGGGCATCCTTACGAGCAGTACTTC. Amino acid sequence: CASSYRTGHPYEQYF.

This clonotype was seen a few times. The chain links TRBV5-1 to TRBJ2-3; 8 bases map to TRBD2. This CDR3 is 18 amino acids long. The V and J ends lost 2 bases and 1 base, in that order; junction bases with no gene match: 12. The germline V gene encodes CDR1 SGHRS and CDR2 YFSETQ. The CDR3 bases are TGCGCCAGCAGCTTTCGGACTAGCAGAAAGGGGGGCACAGATACGCAGTATTTT. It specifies CASSFRTSRKGGTDTQYF. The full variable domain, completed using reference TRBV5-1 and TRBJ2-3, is KAGVTQTPRYLIKTRGQQVTLSCSPISGHRSVSWYQQTPGQGLQFLFEYFSETQRNKGNFPGRFSGRQFSNSRSEMNVSTLELGDSALYLCASSFRTSRKGGTDTQYFGPGTRLTVL.

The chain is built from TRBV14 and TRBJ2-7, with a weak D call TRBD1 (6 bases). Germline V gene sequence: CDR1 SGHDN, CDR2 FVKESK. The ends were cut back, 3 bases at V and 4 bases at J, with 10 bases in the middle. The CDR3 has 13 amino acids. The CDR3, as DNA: TGTGCCAGCAGCCAGCAGGGGTGGTACGAGCAGTACTTC. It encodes CASSQQGWYEQYF. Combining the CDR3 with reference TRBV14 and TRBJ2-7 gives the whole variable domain EAGVTQFPSHSVIEKGQTVTLRCDPISGHDNLYWYRRVMGKEIKFLLHFVKESKQDESGMPNNRFLAERTGGTYSTLKVQPAELEDSGVYFCASSQQGWYEQYFGPGTRLTVT.

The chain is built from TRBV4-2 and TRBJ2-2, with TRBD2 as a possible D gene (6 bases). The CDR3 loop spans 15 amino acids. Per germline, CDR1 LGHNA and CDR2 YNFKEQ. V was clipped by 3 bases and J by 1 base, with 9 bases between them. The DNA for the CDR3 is TGTGCCAGCAGCCAGGGACTTTTGAACACCGGGGAGCTGTTTTTT. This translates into CASSQGLLNTGELFF.

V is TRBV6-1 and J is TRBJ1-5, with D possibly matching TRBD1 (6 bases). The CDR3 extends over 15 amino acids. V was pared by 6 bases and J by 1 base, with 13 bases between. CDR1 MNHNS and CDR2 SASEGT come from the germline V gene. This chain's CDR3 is CASRRRTESNQPQHF. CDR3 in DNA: TGTGCCAGCAGGAGGAGGACAGAAAGCAATCAGCCCCAGCATTTT.

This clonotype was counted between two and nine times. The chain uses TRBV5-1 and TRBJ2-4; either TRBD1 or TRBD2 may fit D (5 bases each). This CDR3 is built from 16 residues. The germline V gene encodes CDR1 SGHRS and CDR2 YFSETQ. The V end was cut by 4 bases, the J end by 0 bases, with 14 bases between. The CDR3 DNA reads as TGCGCCAGCAGCCCCCCCGGGGCTTCAGCCAAAAACATTCAGTACTTC. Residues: CASSPPGASAKNIQYF.

This chain's CDR3 is CASSLEASGSVYNEQFF. CDR3 nucleotide sequence: TGTGCCAGCAGCTTGGAGGCTAGCGGGAGCGTCTACAATGAGCAGTTCTTC. The V call is TRBV5-6, the J call TRBJ2-1, with 10 bases aligning to TRBD2. The V and J ends lost 0 bases and 3 bases, in that order; junction bases with no gene match: 6. The CDR3 is 17 amino acids. CDR1 and CDR2 (germline): SGHDT, YYEEEE.

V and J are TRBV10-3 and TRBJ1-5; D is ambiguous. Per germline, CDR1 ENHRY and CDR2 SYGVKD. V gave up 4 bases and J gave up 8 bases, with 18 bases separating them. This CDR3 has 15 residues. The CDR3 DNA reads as TGTGCCATCAGTGGGACTGGGGAGGTCGATAAGCCCCAGCATTTT. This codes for CAISGTGEVDKPQHF.

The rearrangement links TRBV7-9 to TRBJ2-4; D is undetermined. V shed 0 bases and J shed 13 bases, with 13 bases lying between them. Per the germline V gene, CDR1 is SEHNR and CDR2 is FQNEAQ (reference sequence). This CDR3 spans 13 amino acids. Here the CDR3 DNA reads TGTGCCAGCAGCTTAGCCCAAGAACCCTGGCAGTACTTC. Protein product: CASSLAQEPWQYF.

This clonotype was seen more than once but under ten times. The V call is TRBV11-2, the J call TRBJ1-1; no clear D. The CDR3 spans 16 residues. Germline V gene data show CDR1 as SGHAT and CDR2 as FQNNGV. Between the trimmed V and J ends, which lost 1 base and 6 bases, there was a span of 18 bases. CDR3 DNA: TGTGCCAGCAGCTTAGCCGGTGTGGTCCGTGGGGCTGAAGCTTTCTTT. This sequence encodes CASSLAGVVRGAEAFF.

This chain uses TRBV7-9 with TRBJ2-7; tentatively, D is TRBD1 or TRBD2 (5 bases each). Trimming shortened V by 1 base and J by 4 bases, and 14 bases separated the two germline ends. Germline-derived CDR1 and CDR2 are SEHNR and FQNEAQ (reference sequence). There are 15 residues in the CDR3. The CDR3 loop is CASSLGTGTEYEQYF. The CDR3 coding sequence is TGTGCCAGCAGCTTAGGAACCGGGACGGAATACGAGCAGTACTTC.

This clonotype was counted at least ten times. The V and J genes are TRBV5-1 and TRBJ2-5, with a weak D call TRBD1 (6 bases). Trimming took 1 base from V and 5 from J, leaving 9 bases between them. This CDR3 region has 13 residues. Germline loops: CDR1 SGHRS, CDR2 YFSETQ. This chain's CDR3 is CASSLTGTETQYF. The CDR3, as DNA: TGCGCCAGCAGCTTGACAGGGACCGAGACCCAGTACTTC. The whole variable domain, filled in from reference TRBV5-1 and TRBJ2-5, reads KAGVTQTPRYLIKTRGQQVTLSCSPISGHRSVSWYQQTPGQGLQFLFEYFSETQRNKGNFPGRFSGRQFSNSRSEMNVSTLELGDSALYLCASSLTGTETQYFGPGTRLLVL.

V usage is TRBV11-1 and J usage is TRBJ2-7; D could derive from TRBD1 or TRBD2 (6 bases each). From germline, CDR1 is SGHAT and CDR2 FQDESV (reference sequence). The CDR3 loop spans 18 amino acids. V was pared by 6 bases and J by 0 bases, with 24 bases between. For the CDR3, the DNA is TGTGCCAGCAGGCGAGAAGGGGGGAACGGACCCGGCTCCTACGAGCAGTACTTC. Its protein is CASRREGGNGPGSYEQYF. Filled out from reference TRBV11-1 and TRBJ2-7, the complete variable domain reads EAEVAQSPRYKITEKSQAVAFWCDPISGHATLYWYRQILGQGPELLVQFQDESVVDDSQLPKDRFSAERLKGVDSTLKIQPAELGDSAMYLCASRREGGNGPGSYEQYFGPGTRLTVT.